This is a list of T cell receptor beta chains from one sample in a study of T-cell memory formation after mild COVID-19. Each CDR3 protein is one row after TCRdb ran MiXCR on the 5' RACE reads. The sample yields roughly 200,000 distinct CDR3 sequences, approximately 20% seen once. Sequencing input: PBMCs or a T cell subset sorted from them (not recorded which). The source is an adult woman who had mild COVID-19 (a few samples of this study predate the infection). Cell type and time point are not known. CDR3s include the opening cysteine and the closing phenylalanine or tryptophan. Each record gives: clone size, D gene, V gene, J gene, CDR3 DNA, CDR3 protein. A D gene is named only where the DNA matches it firmly. The size entry is marked missing in some rows and otherwise reads once, few, many or a size class.

clone size: few
D gene: TRBD2
V gene: TRBV20-1
J gene: TRBJ2-3
CDR3 DNA: TGCAGTGCTCCGGAATTGGGACTAGCGGGAGTAGCAGATACGCAGTATTTT
CDR3 protein: CSAPELGLAGVADTQYF

clone size: few
D gene: TRBD2
V gene: TRBV9
J gene: TRBJ2-3
CDR3 DNA: TGTGCCAGCAGTGCCAGCGGGGGGGCTGATGATACGCAGTATTTT
CDR3 protein: CASSASGGADDTQYF

clone size: few
D gene: TRBD1
V gene: TRBV5-1
J gene: TRBJ2-3
CDR3 DNA: TGCGCCAGCAGCTTGGATGGGACAGGGCGCACAGATACGCAGTATTTT
CDR3 protein: CASSLDGTGRTDTQYF

clone size: few
D gene: TRBD1
V gene: TRBV6-1
J gene: TRBJ2-5
CDR3 DNA: TGTGCCAGCAGTGAACGACAGGGAAACCAAGAGACCCAGTACTTC
CDR3 protein: CASSERQGNQETQYF

clone size: NA
D gene: NA
V gene: TRBV12-3/TRBV12-4
J gene: TRBJ2-5
CDR3 DNA: TGTGCCAGCAGGGGTTCGGGGTCTGAGACCCAGTACTTC
CDR3 protein: CASRGSGSETQYF

clone size: few
D gene: NA
V gene: TRBV6-5
J gene: TRBJ1-5
CDR3 DNA: TGTGCCAGCAGTTACTCAGGGGTTTGGGATCAGCCCCAGCATTTT
CDR3 protein: CASSYSGVWDQPQHF

clone size: NA
D gene: NA
V gene: TRBV15
J gene: TRBJ2-5
CDR3 DNA: TGTGCCACCAGCAGAGATGTGCAAGGGGGGGAGACCCAGTACTTC
CDR3 protein: CATSRDVQGGETQYF

clone size: few
D gene: TRBD2
V gene: TRBV6-2/TRBV6-3
J gene: TRBJ2-7
CDR3 DNA: TGTGCCAGCAGCCCCCATAGCGGGGCAGTCTACGAGCAGTACTTC
CDR3 protein: CASSPHSGAVYEQYF

clone size: NA
D gene: TRBD1
V gene: TRBV12-3/TRBV12-4
J gene: TRBJ2-7
CDR3 DNA: TGTGCCAGCAGGCTCAGGGGGCCGGGCTCCTACGAGCAGTACTTC
CDR3 protein: CASRLRGPGSYEQYF

clone size: NA
D gene: TRBD2
V gene: TRBV5-1
J gene: TRBJ2-1
CDR3 DNA: TGCGCCAGCAGCTTAGTGGCGGGAGGGCCGGGTGAGCAGTTCTTC
CDR3 protein: CASSLVAGGPGEQFF

clone size: NA
D gene: NA
V gene: TRBV27
J gene: TRBJ1-1
CDR3 DNA: TGTGCCAGCAGGACTCAACAGGGAGGGGGAATTGAAGCTTTCTTT
CDR3 protein: CASRTQQGGGIEAFF

clone size: many
D gene: NA
V gene: TRBV20-1
J gene: TRBJ2-1
CDR3 DNA: TGCAGTGCTAGAGGTTCCGGGGTGTACAATGAGCAGTTCTTC
CDR3 protein: CSARGSGVYNEQFF

clone size: few
D gene: NA
V gene: TRBV24-1
J gene: TRBJ2-3
CDR3 DNA: TGTGCCACCGGAGGCTTGGCGGGCCATACAGATACGCAGTATTTT
CDR3 protein: CATGGLAGHTDTQYF

clone size: few
D gene: NA
V gene: TRBV10-3
J gene: TRBJ1-1
CDR3 DNA: TGTGCCACCTCTTTAGGGACTGAAGCTTTCTTT
CDR3 protein: CATSLGTEAFF

clone size: few
D gene: NA
V gene: TRBV27
J gene: TRBJ2-3
CDR3 DNA: TGTGCCAGCAGTTCCACGGGGGGCGCACTAACAGATACGCAGTATTTT
CDR3 protein: CASSSTGGALTDTQYF

clone size: few
D gene: NA
V gene: TRBV7-3
J gene: TRBJ2-6
CDR3 DNA: TGTGCCAGCAGCTTATCACCCGGGGCCAACGTCCTGACTTTC
CDR3 protein: CASSLSPGANVLTF

clone size: few
D gene: TRBD1
V gene: TRBV12-3/TRBV12-4
J gene: TRBJ1-2
CDR3 DNA: TGTGCCAGCAGTCCACGGCGGGGAGACAGGGTGGGTGTTGGCTACACCTTC
CDR3 protein: CASSPRRGDRVGVGYTF

clone size: few
D gene: NA
V gene: TRBV9
J gene: TRBJ2-3
CDR3 DNA: TGTGCCAGCAGCGTAGATCGGGCCACAGATACGCAGTATTTT
CDR3 protein: CASSVDRATDTQYF

clone size: NA
D gene: TRBD2
V gene: TRBV27
J gene: TRBJ2-7
CDR3 DNA: TGTGCCAGCAGTTTTGTGGGAGGGAGCTCCTACGAGCAGTACTTC
CDR3 protein: CASSFVGGSSYEQYF

clone size: many
D gene: NA
V gene: TRBV7-2
J gene: TRBJ2-7
CDR3 DNA: TGTGCCAGCAGGATAGGGGGGCCAGAATACGAGCAGTACTTC
CDR3 protein: CASRIGGPEYEQYF

clone size: NA
D gene: NA
V gene: TRBV18
J gene: TRBJ1-4
CDR3 DNA: TGTGCCAGCTCCCCGCTCGGGACTGCAACTAATGAAAAACTGTTTTTT
CDR3 protein: CASSPLGTATNEKLFF

clone size: many
D gene: NA
V gene: TRBV29-1
J gene: TRBJ2-7
CDR3 DNA: TGCAGCGTTGAAGTGAGAGGGATGGCCTCTAGCTACGAGCAGTACTTC
CDR3 protein: CSVEVRGMASSYEQYF

clone size: NA
D gene: NA
V gene: TRBV12-3/TRBV12-4
J gene: TRBJ2-5
CDR3 DNA: TGTGCCAGCAGTTTCTCGCCAGAGACCCAGTACTTC
CDR3 protein: CASSFSPETQYF

clone size: NA
D gene: NA
V gene: TRBV5-1
J gene: TRBJ1-1
CDR3 DNA: TGCGCCAGCAGCTTCCAGATGAACACTGAAGCTTTCTTT
CDR3 protein: CASSFQMNTEAFF

clone size: few
D gene: NA
V gene: TRBV19
J gene: TRBJ1-2
CDR3 DNA: TGTGCCAGTAGTATATATGGGAAGCCCGGCTACACCTTC
CDR3 protein: CASSIYGKPGYTF

clone size: NA
D gene: NA
V gene: TRBV12-3/TRBV12-4
J gene: TRBJ1-2
CDR3 DNA: TGTGCCAGCAGTAGGGACCCAAAGTATGGCTACACCTTC
CDR3 protein: CASSRDPKYGYTF

clone size: NA
D gene: NA
V gene: TRBV4-2
J gene: TRBJ1-1
CDR3 DNA: TGTGCCAGCAGCCAAGACCCCTTACACACTGAAGCTTTCTTT
CDR3 protein: CASSQDPLHTEAFF

clone size: NA
D gene: NA
V gene: TRBV6-6
J gene: TRBJ2-7
CDR3 DNA: TGTGCCAGCAGTTACTCACCCGAGACCTACGAGCAGTACTTC
CDR3 protein: CASSYSPETYEQYF

clone size: NA
D gene: NA
V gene: TRBV7-9
J gene: TRBJ1-2
CDR3 DNA: TGTGCCAGCAGCTCCCTGTCTCGGGGGCAAGACTATGGCTACACCTTC
CDR3 protein: CASSSLSRGQDYGYTF

clone size: few
D gene: NA
V gene: TRBV6-5
J gene: TRBJ1-3
CDR3 DNA: TGTGCCAGCAGTAAAGGACAATCCCCCGCCACCATATATTTT
CDR3 protein: CASSKGQSPATIYF

clone size: NA
D gene: NA
V gene: TRBV3-1
J gene: TRBJ2-3
CDR3 DNA: TGTGCCAGCAGCCAGTATCAGAGGGGGACGCAGTATTTT
CDR3 protein: CASSQYQRGTQYF